This section outlines one TCR beta chain sequence together with its context. What it binds is unknown. The data derive from a study of T cells in localized non-small cell lung cancer. General observations from the study: Uninvolved adjacent lung showed higher T cell clonality than tumor. Longer overall survival was linked to higher blood T cell density.

Method: immunoSEQ multiplex PCR; TCRdb's copy keeps in-frame clones and lacks some. The table lists almost 65,000 clones, 90% of them singletons. Trimming cost V 4 bases and J 7 bases, with 16 bases left between them. The CDR3 contains 14 residues. Germline assignment: CDR1 SEHNR and CDR2 FQNEAQ (reference sequence). J is TRBJ1-2 and V is TRBV7-9, with unresolved D. The material was peripheral blood, obtained before any cancer treatment. This TCR derives from a woman aged 40-70 years with stage I lung adenocarcinoma. CDR3 DNA: TGTGCCAGCAGCTCTGCCTCAGTCGCTGGTGGCTACACCTTC. This codes for CASSSASVAGGYTF. The full variable domain, its missing parts supplied by reference TRBV7-9 and TRBJ1-2, is DTGVSQNPRHKITKRGQNVTFRCDPISEHNRLYWYRQTLGQGPEFLTYFQNEAQLEKSRLLSDRFSAERPKGSFSTLEIQRTEQGDSAMYLCASSSASVAGGYTFGSGTRLTVV.